The present T cell receptor beta chain was sequenced within a study of blood T cell repertoires in COVID-19. Study-wide background: T cells, B-cell-depleted T cells, or PBMCs supplied cDNA or gDNA.

Clones were sequenced by immunoSEQ multiplex PCR, and TCRdb holds only the in-frame ones, with some missing. The sample comprises some 130,000 clones, around 89% of which are singletons, and about 4.4% rests with the top ten. From germline, CDR1 is WSHSY and CDR2 SAAADI. Trimming took off 5 bases at V and 2 bases at J, with 10 bases between the two ends. The CDR3 consists of 14 residues. The receptor was isolated from a man aged 60 to 69 with COVID-19, enrolled during active disease. The chain links TRBV10-2 to TRBJ1-5; D ambiguous. Sequenced: peripheral blood. The CDR3 region has the DNA TGCGCCAGCAGTCCCGGGTTTCGCAATCAGCCCCAGCATTTT. This encodes CASSPGFRNQPQHF.